This T cell receptor (beta chain) was captured by sequencing in a study of OX40 agonist ivuxolimab in advanced cancers. Sequenced by immunoSEQ multiplex PCR; TCRdb stores in-frame clones only, minus some. The data show about 43,000 clones, approximately 83% seen once. Germline V gene data show CDR1 as MDHEN and CDR2 as SYDVKM. Trimming removed 7 bases at V and 1 base at J, with 17 bases between. The CDR3 sequence is 15 residues long. This TCR was sampled from an adult with an advanced solid tumor such as melanoma, head and neck, liver or kidney cancer. V is TRBV28 and J is TRBJ2-7; D possibly corresponds to TRBD2 (6 bases). The sequencing here drew on CD4+ or CD8+ T cells sorted from blood, taken in a trial of the OX40 agonist ivuxolimab. The CDR3 DNA is TGTGCCAGCACAATAAAGAGCGGGCCATCCTACGAGCAGTACTTC. As protein: CASTIKSGPSYEQYF.